Each of the 29 T cell receptor beta chains below was sequenced from the same sample in a study of T cells in Graves' hyperthyroidism and ophthalmopathy. TCR beta CDR3 regions were amplified from RNA transcripts. In the first-round RT-PCR of the TCR CDR3, the HTBI primer set was used. TCRdb re-called the multiplex PCR reads with MiXCR, one entry per CDR3 protein. This sample carries 300,000 to 400,000 distinct CDR3 sequences, approximately 22% of them seen once, and the ten largest clones take around 48%. The sequencing sample was made of blood. The receptors were sampled from a woman aged 45-65 years with Graves' hyperthyroidism.

This clonotype has only one observation. The rearrangement uses TRBV4-1 and TRBJ1-2; 9 nucleotides agree with TRBD1. This CDR3 is built from 17 residues. Germline V gene lookup returns CDR1 MGHRA and CDR2 YSYEKL. V shed 0 bases, J shed 2 bases, and the junction held 7 bases outside the gene matches. Here the CDR3 DNA reads TGCGCCAGCAGCCAAGATGGGCCCGACAGGGGGAACTATGGCTACACCTTC. Residues: CASSQDGPDRGNYGYTF.

This clonotype has at least ten counts. The rearrangement uses TRBV3-1 and TRBJ2-7; D unclear. CDR1 and CDR2 (germline): LGHDT, YNNKEL (reference sequence). CDR3 length equals 11 residues. The V end lost 1 base, the J end lost 5 bases, and 3 bases lay between the germline ends. For the CDR3, the DNA is TGTGCCAGCAGCCAAGTCCACGAGCAGTACTTC. Translated: CASSQVHEQYF.

This clonotype came up many times. Here the CDR3 reads CSAGSGISEQFF. As DNA, the CDR3 is TGCAGTGCTGGTAGCGGGATTAGTGAGCAGTTCTTC. The V and J genes are TRBV20-1 and TRBJ2-1; 8 nucleotides agree with TRBD2. This CDR3 comprises 12 residues. The trim removed 5 bases at V and 9 bases at J, leaving 6 bases unmatched. The germline V gene encodes CDR1 DFQATT and CDR2 SNEGSKA (reference sequence).

This clonotype was found many times. V usage is TRBV15 and J usage is TRBJ2-5, with D possibly TRBD2 on 6 matching bases. Per germline, CDR1 LNHNV and CDR2 YYDKDF (reference sequence). The CDR3 loop spans 15 amino acids. The ends were cut back, 1 base at V and 5 bases at J, with 14 bases in the middle. In DNA form, the CDR3 reads TGTGCCACCAGCAGAGGGGACGGGGGTGAGGAGACCCAGTACTTC. This codes for CATSRGDGGEETQYF.

This clonotype was seen many times. The V and J genes are TRBV18 and TRBJ1-1; TRBD1 matches at 8 bases. The germline gives CDR1 KGHSH, CDR2 LQKENI. V was clipped by 3 bases and J by 2 bases; unmatched bases: 8. The CDR3 length is 16 residues. In nucleotides, the CDR3 is TGTGCCAGCTCACCCCGACAGGGGAAAGACAACACTGAAGCTTTCTTT. It is translated as CASSPRQGKDNTEAFF.

V is TRBV2 and J is TRBJ2-1, with 11 bases fitting TRBD2. Trimming at V came to 8 bases and at J to 4 bases, leaving 4 bases not matched to a gene. There are 14 residues in the CDR3. In germline, CDR1 is SNHLY, CDR2 FYNNEI. CDR3 sequence: CASRGLAVYNEQFF. CDR3 DNA sequence: TGTGCCAGCCGGGGACTAGCGGTATACAATGAGCAGTTCTTC.

This clonotype was detected only a few times. The chain is built from TRBV27 and TRBJ1-5; D perhaps matches TRBD1 (6 bases). Trimming took 2 bases from V and 7 from J, leaving 15 bases between them. The length of the CDR3 is 15 residues. Looked up from germline, CDR1 is MNHEY and CDR2 is SMNVEV (reference sequence). The CDR3 sequence: CASSLGRGLGQPQHF. The CDR3, as DNA: TGTGCCAGCAGTTTAGGCCGGGGGCTTGGGCAGCCCCAGCATTTT.

The V and J genes are TRBV25-1 and TRBJ2-3, with 14 bases identical to TRBD2. Per germline, CDR1 MGHDK and CDR2 SYGVNS. Unmatched junction bases numbered 6, after V lost 3 bases and J lost 4 bases. This CDR3 contains 17 residues. The CDR3 loop is CASSDGTSGRRADTQYF. The DNA for the CDR3 is TGTGCCAGCAGTGACGGGACTAGCGGGAGAAGGGCAGATACGCAGTATTTT.

This clonotype showed up many times. The chain has TRBV6-1 and TRBJ1-1; D is perhaps TRBD1 (6 bases). The V gene's germline CDR1 is MNHNS and CDR2 SASEGT. The CDR3 runs to 17 residues. V was cut by 7 bases and J by 0 bases, with 21 bases left in between. The CDR3 reads CASILGTGMGMNTEAFF. CDR3 nucleotide sequence: TGTGCCAGCATCTTAGGTACAGGGATGGGTATGAACACTGAAGCTTTCTTT.

This clonotype was seen at least ten times. The V gene is TRBV28, the J gene TRBJ2-7; 11 bases match TRBD2. J was trimmed by 3 bases and V by 5 bases; bases with no gene match: 21. The CDR3 sequence is 20 residues long. In germline, CDR1 is MDHEN, CDR2 SYDVKM. The CDR3 protein is CASSQDATFRTSGPDYEQYF. The CDR3 nucleotides read TGTGCCAGCAGTCAAGATGCTACCTTTAGGACTAGCGGGCCGGACTACGAGCAGTACTTC.

The chain links TRBV19 to TRBJ2-7; a possible D gene is TRBD1 (5 bases). V lost 5 bases to trimming and J lost 3 bases, with 17 bases between them. The germline CDR1 and CDR2 sequences are LNHDA and SQIVND (reference sequence). The CDR3 extends over 15 amino acids. CDR3 in DNA: TGTGCCAGTAGTCTTCACCGACAGTCCCTCTACGAGCAGTACTTC. The encoded protein is CASSLHRQSLYEQYF.

This clonotype turned up a few times. This sequence joins TRBV30 and TRBJ1-3; D is undetermined. The V end lost 3 bases, the J end lost 4 bases, and 4 bases lay between the germline ends. The CDR3 loop spans 11 amino acids. Germline CDR1 reads GTSNPN; CDR2 reads SVGIG (reference sequence). The CDR3 nucleotides read TGTGCCTGGAGGAAGGGAAACACCATATATTTT. This codes for CAWRKGNTIYF.

This clonotype has at least ten counts. The CDR3 sequence is CASSSGTEGTEAFF. CDR3 DNA sequence: TGTGCCAGCAGCTCCGGGACAGAAGGCACTGAAGCTTTCTTT. The gene calls are TRBV28 and TRBJ1-1; 7 bases fit TRBD1. Germline-derived CDR1 and CDR2 are MDHEN and SYDVKM. Losses at the gene ends were 6 bases for V and 4 bases for J; bases not matched to a gene: 8. The CDR3 loop spans 14 amino acids. The entire variable domain, with the rest obtained from reference TRBV28 and TRBJ1-1, is as follows: DVKVTQSSRYLVKRTGEKVFLECVQDMDHENMFWYRQDPGLGLRLIYFSYDVKMKEKGDIPEGYSVSREKKERFSLILESASTNQTSMYLCASSSGTEGTEAFFGQGTRLTVV.

This clonotype was detected ten times or more. V is TRBV29-1 and J is TRBJ2-5, with TRBD1 as a possible D gene (6 bases). This CDR3 has 13 residues. The germline CDR1 and CDR2 sequences are SQVTM and ANQGSEA. The V and J ends lost 7 bases and 4 bases respectively, with 16 bases between them. In DNA, the CDR3 is TGCAGCGAAGGACAGTTCCGTGGAGAGACCCAGTACTTC. It specifies CSEGQFRGETQYF.

The chain employs TRBV7-3 and TRBJ2-1; unclear D gene. CDR1 is SGHTA and CDR2 is FQGTGA in the germline V gene. CDR3 size: 12 residues. V gave up 5 bases and J gave up 8 bases, with 10 bases separating them. CDR3: CASSLTRHEQFF. CDR3 nucleotides: TGTGCCAGCAGCCTCACTCGTCATGAGCAGTTCTTC.

This clonotype was seen ten or more times. The CDR3 loop is CSAISGGSEQYF. In DNA form, the CDR3 reads TGCAGTGCTATCTCAGGGGGGAGCGAGCAGTACTTC. V usage is TRBV20-1 and J usage is TRBJ2-7; D might be TRBD1 (7 bases). Germline V CDR1 and CDR2: DFQATT, SNEGSKA (reference sequence). V dropped 4 bases and J dropped 6 bases, with 13 bases sitting between them. This CDR3 region has 12 residues.

This clonotype appeared a few times. This rearrangement joins TRBV20-1 to TRBJ2-3; 10 positions match TRBD2. The J segment lost 3 bases and the V segment lost 5 bases, leaving 8 bases of the junction unmatched. CDR3 size: 15 residues. Germline CDR1 reads DFQATT; CDR2 reads SNEGSKA (reference sequence). CDR3 DNA: TGCAGTGCTCAGAGGGCTAGCGGGGGAACAGATACGCAGTATTTT. Translation gives CSAQRASGGTDTQYF.

The chain couples TRBV28 to TRBJ1-1; maybe TRBD1 (6 bases). CDR3 length equals 12 residues. Between the trimmed V and J ends, which lost 2 bases and 5 bases, there was a span of 6 bases. The germline gives CDR1 MDHEN, CDR2 SYDVKM. The CDR3 nucleotides read TGTGCCAGCAGTTTAGGGACAACTGAAGCTTTCTTT. Its translation is CASSLGTTEAFF.

This clonotype was seen repeatedly, ten times or more. The CDR3 bases are TGTGCCTGGAGCCCCGGGGGGAGAGGCTACACCTTC. Its protein product is CAWSPGGRGYTF. The gene calls are TRBV30 and TRBJ1-2; D may be TRBD1 (5 bases). Germline lookup yields CDR1 GTSNPN and CDR2 SVGIG (reference sequence). The CDR3 has 12 amino acids. V lost 3 bases and J lost 8, with 13 bases in between.

In its sample, this clonotype was seen a few times. In DNA, the CDR3 is TGCAGTGCTAGAGATATGGGGCATAACAATCAGCCCCAGCATTTT. This translates into CSARDMGHNNQPQHF. The genes are TRBV20-1 and TRBJ1-5; tentative D call: TRBD1 (5 bases). This CDR3 comprises 15 residues. Trimming left V 0 bases short and J 3 bases short, with 12 bases between. The germline gives CDR1 DFQATT, CDR2 SNEGSKA (reference sequence).

V gene TRBV5-1 combines with J gene TRBJ1-4; perhaps TRBD1 as D (6 bases). CDR1 and CDR2 (germline): SGHRS, YFSETQ. The CDR3 loop spans 17 amino acids. V gave up 4 bases and J gave up 0 bases, with 16 bases separating them. As DNA, the CDR3 is TGCGCCAGCAGCCCAAACAGGGTTTGGGCAACTAATGAAAAACTGTTTTTT. This codes for CASSPNRVWATNEKLFF.

In its sample, this clonotype was seen a few times. The V call is TRBV10-3, the J call TRBJ2-7, with D perhaps being TRBD1 or TRBD2 (5 bases each). Looked up from germline, CDR1 is ENHRY and CDR2 is SYGVKD. The V and J ends lost 1 base and 6 bases respectively, with 16 bases between them. The length of the CDR3 is 15 residues. CDR3 residues: CAISEYPGQGGEQYF. CDR3 DNA sequence: TGTGCCATCAGTGAGTACCCGGGGCAGGGTGGCGAGCAGTACTTC.

The chain combines TRBV24-1 with TRBJ2-5; TRBD2 matches at 14 bases. The V gene's germline CDR1 is KGHDR and CDR2 SFDVKD. The CDR3 is 16 residues long. V was pared by 4 bases and J by 4 bases, with 4 bases of the junction left unmatched. The CDR3 is CATSDRLAGGVETQYF. The CDR3 bases are TGTGCCACCAGTGACCGACTAGCGGGGGGGGTAGAGACCCAGTACTTC.

This clonotype showed up many times. This chain links TRBV28 with TRBJ2-7, with 8 bases matching TRBD1. This CDR3 has 14 amino acids. Germline CDR1 and CDR2: MDHEN and SYDVKM. The V gene end was trimmed by 5 bases and the J gene end by 4 bases; junction bases not matched to a gene: 7. CDR3 sequence: CASSHHDRGYEQYF. The CDR3 nucleotides read TGTGCCAGCAGTCACCACGACAGGGGATACGAGCAGTACTTC.

The sample holds a few counts of this clonotype. The chain couples TRBV7-9 to TRBJ1-4; 8 bases align to TRBD1. J gave up 7 bases and V 1 base, and 5 bases lay outside the gene matches. This CDR3 comprises 15 residues. From germline, CDR1 is SEHNR and CDR2 FQNEAQ (reference sequence). The CDR3 DNA sequence: TGTGCCAGCAGCTTAGTGGGACAGGAAGGTGAAAAACTGTTTTTT. As protein: CASSLVGQEGEKLFF.

The chain employs TRBV20-1 and TRBJ2-7; possible D gene TRBD2, 6 bases. The CDR3 spans 11 residues. The V and J ends lost 6 bases and 6 bases respectively, with 12 bases between them. Per the germline V gene, CDR1 is DFQATT and CDR2 is SNEGSKA (reference sequence). The CDR3 sequence is CSARLVVEQYF. The CDR3, as DNA: TGCAGTGCAAGACTAGTTGTCGAGCAGTACTTC.

This clonotype was recorded at least ten times. V gene TRBV3-1 combines with J gene TRBJ2-5, with 9 positions matching TRBD2. CDR3 length equals 16 residues. Per germline, CDR1 LGHDT and CDR2 YNNKEL (reference sequence). With V trimmed by 0 bases and J by 1 base, 3 bases remained unmatched. CDR3 protein: CASSQDLTSGQETQYF. The CDR3 nucleotides are TGTGCCAGCAGCCAAGATCTGACTAGCGGCCAAGAGACCCAGTACTTC.

This clonotype was seen repeatedly, ten times or more. The rearrangement uses TRBV6-1 and TRBJ1-4; no reliable D call. The germline V gene encodes CDR1 MNHNS and CDR2 SASEGT. The length of the CDR3 is 16 residues. Trimming shortened V by 6 bases and J by 3 bases, and 17 bases separated the two germline ends. CDR3 residues: CASSASVGGPNEKLFF. Written as DNA, the CDR3 is TGTGCCAGCAGCGCATCTGTCGGAGGGCCTAATGAAAAACTGTTTTTT.

This clonotype has more than one count but fewer than ten. The genes are TRBV19 and TRBJ2-1; 11 bases agree with TRBD2. Germline V gene sequence: CDR1 LNHDA, CDR2 SQIVND (reference sequence). The trim removed 4 bases at V and 12 bases at J, leaving 11 bases unmatched. The length of the CDR3 is 15 residues. DNA for the CDR3: TGTGCCAGTAGTAAACTACTAGCGGGGGACCCAATGCAGTTCTTC. Amino acid sequence: CASSKLLAGDPMQFF.